What follows are 32 T cell receptor beta chains derived from one specimen sequenced in a study of blood T cell repertoires in COVID-19. Libraries were prepared by immunoSEQ multiplex PCR; TCRdb keeps only in-frame clonotypes and omits some of them. The table records around 79,000 clones, about 85% of them present only once. Sample: peripheral blood. The receptors here all came from a human donor in a cohort sampled during active COVID-19.

The gene calls are TRBV19 and TRBJ2-1; 11 bases agree with TRBD2. V dropped 7 bases and J dropped 0; count of bases not matched to a gene: 2. Germline V gene data show CDR1 as LNHDA and CDR2 as SQIVND (reference sequence). The CDR3 has 15 amino acids. The CDR3 reads CASTLAGGSYNEQFF. In DNA, the CDR3 is TGTGCCAGTACCCTAGCGGGAGGCTCCTACAATGAGCAGTTCTTC.

The chain has TRBV28 and TRBJ2-7; the match to TRBD2 covers 8 bases. The germline CDR1 and CDR2 sequences are MDHEN and SYDVKM. The CDR3 is 14 residues long. J gave up 3 bases and V 7 bases, and 8 bases lay outside the gene matches. The CDR3 DNA reads as TGTGCCAGCAAATCCGGGACTAGGGGCTACGAGCAGTACTTC. Encoded protein: CASKSGTRGYEQYF.

The chain couples TRBV5-1 to TRBJ1-2, with 10 bases lining up with TRBD1. CDR1 and CDR2 from the germline V gene are SGHRS and YFSETQ. The CDR3 runs to 13 residues. V dropped 2 bases and J dropped 8; count of bases not matched to a gene: 3. The CDR3 DNA sequence: TGCGCCAGCAGCTTAACGACAGGGGGCGGCTACACCTTC. It yields the protein CASSLTTGGGYTF.

J is TRBJ2-3 and V is TRBV6-6; 14 bases align to TRBD2. From germline, CDR1 is MNHNY and CDR2 SVGAGI (reference sequence). Trimming removed 5 bases from V and 4 bases from J; junction bases left unmatched: 11. The CDR3 totals 18 residues. The CDR3: CASSRLGTSGGHSDTQYF. The CDR3 bases are TGTGCCAGCAGTCGTCTCGGGACTAGCGGGGGACACTCAGATACGCAGTATTTT.

The chain carries TRBV11-2 and TRBJ1-2; D is uncertain. The CDR3 has 14 amino acids. Germline CDR1 reads SGHAT; CDR2 reads FQNNGV. V shed 1 base and J shed 4 bases, with 10 bases lying between them. The CDR3: CASSLGRSGYGYTF. The CDR3 DNA sequence: TGTGCCAGCAGCTTAGGTAGGTCAGGCTATGGCTACACCTTC.

The gene calls are TRBV6-2 or TRBV6-3 and TRBJ2-1, with 15 bases aligning to TRBD2. Germline V gene data show CDR1 as MNHEY and CDR2 as SVGEGT. The CDR3 runs to 21 residues. The V gene end was trimmed by 5 bases and the J gene end by 5 bases; junction bases not matched to a gene: 19. This chain's CDR3 is CASSKNPGGLAGGPRNNEQFF. DNA of the CDR3: TGTGCCAGCAGTAAAAACCCAGGTGGACTAGCGGGAGGGCCGAGGAACAATGAGCAGTTCTTC.

This chain links TRBV27 with TRBJ1-5; D might be TRBD1 (5 bases). Trimming left V 4 bases short and J 4 bases short, with 8 bases between. The CDR3 has 13 residues. Germline V CDR1 and CDR2: MNHEY, SMNVEV (reference sequence). In nucleotides, the CDR3 is TGTGCCAGCAGTTCGACAGAAAATCAGCCCCAGCATTTT. Translated, it gives CASSSTENQPQHF.

This clone has a single count. The rearrangement joins TRBV14 to TRBJ2-7; 8 bases are shared with TRBD1. The junction had 3 bases not matched to a gene; V was cut back by 2 bases and J by 0 bases. The CDR3 is 15 amino acids. From germline, CDR1 is SGHDN and CDR2 FVKESK. The CDR3 DNA sequence: TGTGCCAGCAGCCAATACAGGGGGACCTCCTACGAGCAGTACTTC. Its translation: CASSQYRGTSYEQYF.

The genes are TRBV7-2 and TRBJ2-1; no clear D. V was clipped by 6 bases and J by 1 base, with 16 bases between them. CDR3 length: 16 residues. Germline V gene sequence: CDR1 SGHTA, CDR2 FQGNSA. The CDR3 protein is CASRESQATSYNEQFF. The CDR3 DNA is TGTGCCAGCAGGGAAAGTCAGGCCACGTCCTACAATGAGCAGTTCTTC.

The genes are TRBV5-1 and TRBJ1-5; the D is unclear. V was cut by 4 bases and J by 2 bases, with 7 bases left in between. There are 13 residues in the CDR3. Germline V gene sequence: CDR1 SGHRS, CDR2 YFSETQ. The DNA of the CDR3 is TGCGCCAGCAGCCGGGTGGGCAATCAGCCCCAGCATTTT. Its protein product is CASSRVGNQPQHF.

The chain carries TRBV2 and TRBJ2-7, with no clear D. There are 15 residues in the CDR3. The V and J ends lost 1 base and 2 bases respectively, with 12 bases between them. In germline, CDR1 is SNHLY, CDR2 FYNNEI. CDR3 in amino acids: CASSEGSVRPYEQYF. DNA for the CDR3: TGTGCCAGCAGTGAAGGTTCGGTCAGGCCCTACGAGCAGTACTTC.

This clone has a handful of counts. The genes are TRBV7-8 and TRBJ1-5; no clear D. Per germline, CDR1 SGHVS and CDR2 FQNEAQ. There are 17 residues in the CDR3. Trimming pared 1 base from V and 0 bases from J, leaving 13 bases between. The CDR3 DNA follows: TGTGCCAGCAGCTTAGTCTCAGGCCCTTATAGCAATCAGCCCCAGCATTTT. Protein: CASSLVSGPYSNQPQHF.

The rearrangement uses TRBV19 and TRBJ1-1; D remains ambiguous. This CDR3 is 11 amino acids long. In germline, CDR1 is LNHDA, CDR2 SQIVND (reference sequence). V lost 3 bases and J 7 bases, leaving 6 bases between the germline ends. The CDR3 loop reads CASSIRIEAFF. CDR3 nucleotides: TGTGCCAGTAGTATCAGGATTGAAGCTTTCTTT.

The V and J genes are TRBV7-2 and TRBJ1-1; perhaps TRBD1 as D (5 bases). Between the trimmed V and J ends, which lost 0 bases and 6 bases, there was a span of 20 bases. This CDR3 has 17 amino acids. Germline V lookup: CDR1 SGHTA, CDR2 FQGNSA. In DNA form, the CDR3 reads TGTGCCAGCAGCTTAGCGCAGATCAGGGTATTAACGGCTGAAGCTTTCTTT. Its translation is CASSLAQIRVLTAEAFF.

The chain employs TRBV6-2 or TRBV6-3 and TRBJ2-5; 9 nucleotides agree with TRBD2. V was pared by 2 bases and J by 5 bases, with 18 bases of the junction left unmatched. Germline V gene sequence: CDR1 MNHEY, CDR2 SVGEGT. The CDR3 contains 19 residues. CDR3 amino acids: CASSYVLGGGAEKVETQYF. CDR3 bases: TGTGCCAGCAGTTACGTTCTAGGCGGGGGGGCCGAGAAAGTCGAGACCCAGTACTTC.

The chain is built from TRBV28 and TRBJ1-4; TRBD1 matches 9 bases. This CDR3 region has 16 residues. The V gene's germline CDR1 is MDHEN and CDR2 SYDVKM. Trimming removed 6 bases from V and 8 bases from J; junction bases left unmatched: 13. CDR3 residues: CASSTLQGAMREKLFF. Here the CDR3 DNA reads TGTGCCAGCAGCACCCTACAGGGGGCGATGAGGGAAAAACTGTTTTTT. The full variable domain, completed using reference TRBV28 and TRBJ1-4, is DVKVTQSSRYLVKRTGEKVFLECVQDMDHENMFWYRQDPGLGLRLIYFSYDVKMKEKGDIPEGYSVSREKKERFSLILESASTNQTSMYLCASSTLQGAMREKLFFGSGTQLSVL.

This chain joins TRBV7-9 and TRBJ2-1; tentatively, D is TRBD1 (5 bases). CDR3 size: 14 residues. V gave up 1 base and J gave up 6 bases, with 10 bases separating them. Germline CDR1 SEHNR, CDR2 FQNEAQ (reference sequence). The DNA of the CDR3 is TGTGCCAGCAGCTTAGGGCAGGGTATCAATGAGCAGTTCTTC. Translated, it gives CASSLGQGINEQFF.

The CDR3 is CASSQDPSGREAFF. CDR3 nucleotides: TGCGCCAGCAGCCAAGACCCGTCGGGAAGGGAAGCTTTCTTT. This rearrangement joins TRBV4-1 to TRBJ1-1; no clear D gene. Germline CDR1 MGHRA, CDR2 YSYEKL. Trimming left V 0 bases short and J 8 bases short, with 13 bases between. This CDR3 region has 14 residues.

The chain employs TRBV5-1 and TRBJ1-2, with D perhaps matching TRBD1 (5 bases). The germline V gene encodes CDR1 SGHRS and CDR2 YFSETQ. This CDR3 region has 14 residues. The V and J ends lost 2 bases and 5 bases respectively, with 13 bases between them. The DNA of the CDR3 is TGCGCCAGCAGCTTAAGGGGCGCTGGGTATGGCTACACCTTC. Amino acids: CASSLRGAGYGYTF.

This chain uses TRBV18 with TRBJ1-3; 7 bases line up with TRBD1. Germline CDR1 KGHSH, CDR2 LQKENI. The CDR3 consists of 19 residues. After removal of 0 bases from V and 0 bases from J, the junction contained 11 bases not matched to a gene. The CDR3 is CASSPPSDRALFSGNTIYF. The CDR3 DNA is TGTGCCAGCTCACCACCTTCCGACAGGGCGCTCTTCTCTGGAAACACCATATATTTT.

This clone has just a few counts. The chain combines TRBV14 with TRBJ2-5; D gene ambiguous. V lost 4 bases, J lost 7 bases, and 13 bases lay in between. Germline V lookup: CDR1 SGHDN, CDR2 FVKESK. This CDR3 spans 13 amino acids. The CDR3 DNA reads TGTGCCAGCAGCCGAGACCTACACAGGACCCAGTACTTC. Protein sequence: CASSRDLHRTQYF.

This chain's CDR3 is CASSPYRGWTEAFF. For the CDR3, the DNA is TGTGCCAGCAGTCCTTACAGGGGTTGGACTGAAGCTTTCTTT. The V call is TRBV6-5, the J call TRBJ1-1; 7 bases align to TRBD1. The CDR3 contains 14 residues. CDR1 MNHEY and CDR2 SVGAGI come from the germline V gene. With 5 bases clipped from V and 5 bases from J, the junction kept 8 bases outside the gene matches.

This sequence joins TRBV18 and TRBJ1-2; 7 bases map to TRBD1. Per germline, CDR1 KGHSH and CDR2 LQKENI. Losses at the gene ends were 3 bases for V and 5 bases for J; bases not matched to a gene: 3. CDR3 length equals 13 residues. The CDR3 loop is CASSPPQGYGYTF. The CDR3 coding sequence is TGTGCCAGCTCACCGCCACAGGGGTATGGCTACACCTTC. The full variable domain, rest sourced from reference TRBV18 and TRBJ1-2, is NAGVMQNPRHLVRRRGQEARLRCSPMKGHSHVYWYRQLPEEGLKFMVYLQKENIIDESGMPKERFSAEFPKEGPSILRIQQVVRGDSAAYFCASSPPQGYGYTFGSGTRLTVV.

The chain couples TRBV6-1 to TRBJ2-7; D possibly corresponds to TRBD1 (5 bases). This CDR3 has 17 residues. The germline gives CDR1 MNHNS, CDR2 SASEGT. V shed 1 base and J shed 2 bases, with 18 bases lying between them. The CDR3 DNA follows: TGTGCCAGCAGTGAAGGGGCTAGGGGCATCGACGCCTACGAGCAGTACTTC. It is translated as CASSEGARGIDAYEQYF.

V gene TRBV21-1 combines with J gene TRBJ2-7; the table's D call, TRBD1, has no DNA check behind it. TRBV21-1 corresponds to a pseudogene. The CDR3 spans 17 residues. CDR3 amino acids: CASSNITRDRVSYEQYF. In nucleotides, the CDR3 is TGTGCCAGCAGCAACATCACCCGGGACAGGGTCTCCTACGAGCAGTACTTC.

The J gene is TRBJ2-5, the V gene TRBV7-8, with D perhaps matching TRBD2 (6 bases). Germline CDR1 and CDR2: SGHVS and FQNEAQ. Trimming stripped 3 bases from V and 0 bases from J, with 23 bases between. This CDR3 spans 19 amino acids. CDR3 DNA: TGTGCCAGCAGCTTCTCAGGCGGGGCCAGAGGAATGGACCAAGAGACCCAGTACTTC. Amino acid sequence: CASSFSGGARGMDQETQYF.

This chain connects TRBV6-4 to TRBJ2-3; 9 positions agree with TRBD1. The CDR3 runs 15 residues. CDR1 MRHNA and CDR2 SNTAGT come from the germline V gene. With V trimmed by 6 bases and J by 4 bases, 8 bases remained unmatched. DNA of the CDR3: TGTGCCAGCAGCCGCACAGGGGGCTTTGCAGATACGCAGTATTTT. Its translation is CASSRTGGFADTQYF.

The chain joins TRBV5-1 to TRBJ1-4; 12 bases map to TRBD1. The CDR3 length is 17 residues. The germline CDR1 and CDR2 sequences are SGHRS and YFSETQ. V was pared by 5 bases and J by 8 bases, with 13 bases of the junction left unmatched. CDR3 coding DNA: TGCGCCAGCAGATATGGGACAGGGGGCGAACGGGGAGAAAAACTGTTTTTT. This sequence encodes CASRYGTGGERGEKLFF.

This chain connects TRBV2 to TRBJ1-1, with D uncertain. The V gene lost 2 bases and the J gene lost 3 bases, with 7 bases spanning the gap. Per germline, CDR1 SNHLY and CDR2 FYNNEI. CDR3 length: 13 amino acids. This chain's CDR3 is CASSELEDTEAFF. The CDR3 DNA reads TGTGCCAGCAGTGAATTGGAGGACACTGAAGCTTTCTTT.

The V and J genes are TRBV5-1 and TRBJ2-5; D unclear. V gave up 0 bases and J gave up 4 bases, with 13 bases separating them. CDR1 is SGHRS, CDR2 YFSETQ, per germline. The CDR3 is made up of 15 amino acids. The DNA for the CDR3 is TGCGCCAGCAGCTTGGCGTCAACTCCTGTAGAGACCCAGTACTTC. Translated, it gives CASSLASTPVETQYF.

J is TRBJ2-5 and V is TRBV15; 7 nucleotides align to TRBD1. CDR3 length equals 15 residues. J was trimmed by 1 base and V by 7 bases; bases with no gene match: 9. Per germline, CDR1 LNHNV and CDR2 YYDKDF (reference sequence). In DNA, the CDR3 is TGTGCCACCACTCCACAGGGGATAATCCAAGAGACCCAGTACTTC. This translates into CATTPQGIIQETQYF.

This clone has only one observation. CDR3 sequence (DNA): TGTGCCACCAGCTTGGACAGGGCAACTAATGAAAAACTGTTTTTT. As protein: CATSLDRATNEKLFF. The chain links TRBV15 to TRBJ1-4, with 8 bases lining up with TRBD1. V gave up 5 bases and J gave up 0 bases; unmatched junction bases: 2. Germline V gene sequence: CDR1 LNHNV, CDR2 YYDKDF (reference sequence). This CDR3 region has 15 residues.